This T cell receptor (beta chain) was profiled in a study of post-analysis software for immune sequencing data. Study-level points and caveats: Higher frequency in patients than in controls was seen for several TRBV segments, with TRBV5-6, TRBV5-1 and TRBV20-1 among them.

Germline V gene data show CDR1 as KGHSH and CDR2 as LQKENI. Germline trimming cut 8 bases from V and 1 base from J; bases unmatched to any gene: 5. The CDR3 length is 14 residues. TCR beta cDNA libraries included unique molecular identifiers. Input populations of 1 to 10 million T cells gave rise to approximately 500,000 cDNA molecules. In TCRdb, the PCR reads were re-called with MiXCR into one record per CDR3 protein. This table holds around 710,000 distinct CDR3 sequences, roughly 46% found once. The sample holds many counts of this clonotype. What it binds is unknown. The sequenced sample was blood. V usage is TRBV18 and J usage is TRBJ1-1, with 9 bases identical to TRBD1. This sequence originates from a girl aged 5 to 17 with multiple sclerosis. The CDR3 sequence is CASSPTGGNTEAFF. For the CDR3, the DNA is TGTGCCAGCAGCCCGACAGGGGGGAACACTGAAGCTTTCTTT.